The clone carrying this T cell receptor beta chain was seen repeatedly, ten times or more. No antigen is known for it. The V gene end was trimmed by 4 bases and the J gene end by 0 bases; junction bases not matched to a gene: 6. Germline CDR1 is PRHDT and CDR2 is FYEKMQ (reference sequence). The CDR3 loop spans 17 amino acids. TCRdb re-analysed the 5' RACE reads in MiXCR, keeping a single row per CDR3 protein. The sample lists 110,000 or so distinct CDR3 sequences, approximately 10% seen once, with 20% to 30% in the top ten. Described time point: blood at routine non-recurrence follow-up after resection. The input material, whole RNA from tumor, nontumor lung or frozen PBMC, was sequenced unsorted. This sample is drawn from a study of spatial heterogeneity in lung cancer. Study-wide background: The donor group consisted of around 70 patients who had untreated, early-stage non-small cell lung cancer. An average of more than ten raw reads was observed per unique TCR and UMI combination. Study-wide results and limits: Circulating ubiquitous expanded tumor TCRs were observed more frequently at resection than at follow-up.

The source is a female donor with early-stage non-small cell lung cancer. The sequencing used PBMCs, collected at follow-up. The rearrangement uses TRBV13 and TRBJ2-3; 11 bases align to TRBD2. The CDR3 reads CASSSSGLAGSTDTQYF. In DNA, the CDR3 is TGTGCCAGCAGCTCCTCCGGACTAGCGGGCAGCACAGATACGCAGTATTTT.